Following are 18 T cell receptor beta chains from one sample sequenced in a study of blood T cell repertoires in COVID-19. Here immunoSEQ multiplex PCR was the method, and the copy in TCRdb shows in-frame clones only, minus some. The data contain about 80,000 clones, about four fifths of them singletons. Input material: peripheral blood. These receptors were obtained from a woman between 65 and 79 years old with acute or convalescent COVID-19.

The V call is TRBV19, the J call TRBJ1-5, with 7 positions matching TRBD1. Germline CDR1 reads LNHDA; CDR2 reads SQIVND (reference sequence). With 3 bases clipped from V and 4 bases from J, the junction kept 6 bases outside the gene matches. This CDR3 comprises 15 residues. The CDR3 loop reads CASSIQGGLNQPQHF. The CDR3 DNA reads TGTGCCAGTAGTATTCAGGGGGGTCTGAATCAGCCCCAGCATTTT. The full variable domain, completed using reference TRBV19 and TRBJ1-5, is DGGITQSPKYLFRKEGQNVTLSCEQNLNHDAMYWYRQDPGQGLRLIYYSQIVNDFQKGDIAEGYSVSREKKESFPLTVTSAQKNPTAFYLCASSIQGGLNQPQHFGDGTRLSIL.

The count of this clone is one. V usage is TRBV9 and J usage is TRBJ2-3, with TRBD2 matching over 12 bases. Germline V CDR1 and CDR2: SGDLS, YYNGEE. V dropped 2 bases and J dropped 0; count of bases not matched to a gene: 7. This CDR3 region has 18 residues. In DNA, the CDR3 is TGTGCCAGCAGCGTGAAGACTAGCGGGAGAACTAGCACAGATACGCAGTATTTT. Protein: CASSVKTSGRTSTDTQYF. The whole variable domain, remainder taken from reference TRBV9 and TRBJ2-3, is DSGVTQTPKHLITATGQRVTLRCSPRSGDLSVYWYQQSLDQGLQFLIQYYNGEERAKGNILERFSAQQFPDLHSELNLSSLELGDSALYFCASSVKTSGRTSTDTQYFGPGTRLTVL.

This chain connects TRBV2 to TRBJ1-6; D is uncertain. The CDR3 has 13 amino acids. Germline CDR1 and CDR2: SNHLY and FYNNEI. V gave up 4 bases and J gave up 9 bases, with 10 bases separating them. The CDR3 coding sequence is TGTGCCAGCAGTGTGAGGAACGCTTCACCCCTCCACTTT. Translation: CASSVRNASPLHF.

The chain employs TRBV10-2 and TRBJ2-5, with 7 bases identical to TRBD1. The CDR3 length is 12 residues. Per the germline V gene, CDR1 is WSHSY and CDR2 is SAAADI. Trimming took 7 bases from V and 5 from J; bases not matched to a gene: 4. CDR3 residues: CASNRGRETQYF. The DNA for the CDR3 is TGCGCCAGCAACAGGGGTAGGGAGACCCAGTACTTC.

This clone showed up many times. The V gene is TRBV29-1, the J gene TRBJ1-2; 7 bases line up with TRBD1. With 7 bases clipped from V and 2 bases from J, the junction kept 10 bases outside the gene matches. Germline CDR1 and CDR2: SQVTM and ANQGSEA. The CDR3 is 14 amino acids. The CDR3 DNA reads as TGCAGCGGAAGGACAGGCTCGGGGAACTATGGCTACACCTTC. This gives the protein CSGRTGSGNYGYTF.

This clone was detected many times. The chain is built from TRBV7-9 and TRBJ2-1, with 9 positions matching TRBD1. This CDR3 is built from 16 residues. CDR1 SEHNR and CDR2 FQNEAQ come from the germline V gene (reference sequence). Germline trimming cut 1 base from V and 6 bases from J; bases unmatched to any gene: 7. The CDR3 DNA reads as TGTGCCAGCAGCTTAGTTGACAGGGGGAACCTCAATGAGCAGTTCTTC. It yields the protein CASSLVDRGNLNEQFF.

V is TRBV6-6 and J is TRBJ1-2; a possible D gene is TRBD1 (6 bases). Germline CDR1 and CDR2: MNHNY and SVGAGI (reference sequence). The CDR3 covers 15 residues. V dropped 6 bases and J dropped 5 bases, with 19 bases sitting between them. The CDR3, as DNA: TGTGCCAGCAGCCAGGGGATGGGGGTCGGATATGGCTACACCTTC. It is translated as CASSQGMGVGYGYTF.

The CDR3 loop is CSVVRTGHYGYTF. In nucleotides, the CDR3 is TGCAGCGTCGTCCGGACAGGGCACTATGGCTACACCTTC. The gene calls are TRBV29-1 and TRBJ1-2; 8 nucleotides agree with TRBD1. CDR3 length: 13 residues. The trim removed 6 bases at V and 3 bases at J, leaving 6 bases unmatched. Germline CDR1 and CDR2: SQVTM and ANQGSEA. Looking up the rest from reference TRBV29-1 and TRBJ1-2 gives the full variable domain: SAVISQKPSRDICQRGTSLTIQCQVDSQVTMMFWYRQQPGQSLTLIATANQGSEATYESGFVIDKFPISRPNLTFSTLTVSNMSPEDSSIYLCSVVRTGHYGYTFGSGTRLTVV.

This chain uses TRBV7-2 with TRBJ1-2; no clear D. Trimming removed 2 bases at V and 4 bases at J, with 8 bases between. Germline V CDR1 and CDR2: SGHTA, FQGNSA. This CDR3 spans 13 amino acids. CDR3 DNA sequence: TGTGCCAGCAGCTTATCCCCGGGCTATGGCTACACCTTC. Its protein product is CASSLSPGYGYTF.

CDR3 DNA sequence: TGCGCCAGCAGCCTACGGCAGGGTCGGACAACAGATACGCAGTATTTT. It is translated as CASSLRQGRTTDTQYF. This chain connects TRBV5-1 to TRBJ2-3; a weak D match, TRBD1 (5 bases). Germline-derived CDR1 and CDR2 are SGHRS and YFSETQ. Trimming removed 4 bases from V and 3 bases from J, with 18 bases in between. The CDR3 has 16 residues. The full variable domain, completed using reference TRBV5-1 and TRBJ2-3, is KAGVTQTPRYLIKTRGQQVTLSCSPISGHRSVSWYQQTPGQGLQFLFEYFSETQRNKGNFPGRFSGRQFSNSRSEMNVSTLELGDSALYLCASSLRQGRTTDTQYFGPGTRLTVL.

The chain joins TRBV25-1 to TRBJ1-2; 7 bases are a match to TRBD1. J lost 8 bases, V lost 4 bases, and 7 bases had no gene match. Germline V gene lookup returns CDR1 MGHDK and CDR2 SYGVNS. This CDR3 region has 13 residues. The DNA of the CDR3 is TGTGCCAGCAGTGCCGGGACAGCTCTCGGCTACACCTTC. Residues: CASSAGTALGYTF.

V is TRBV20-1 and J is TRBJ2-5, with 7 bases identical to TRBD1. V was pared by 6 bases and J by 5 bases, with 3 bases of the junction left unmatched. The CDR3 has 11 amino acids. The germline gives CDR1 DFQATT, CDR2 SNEGSKA (reference sequence). The CDR3, as DNA: TGCAGTGCGACGGACAGGGAGACCCAGTACTTC. As protein: CSATDRETQYF.

This chain links TRBV9 with TRBJ1-1, with D possibly being TRBD1 (6 bases). CDR1 and CDR2 from the germline V gene are SGDLS and YYNGEE. V was shortened by 4 bases and J by 3 bases, with 13 bases between the two germline ends. There are 14 residues in the CDR3. In DNA form, the CDR3 reads TGTGCCAGCAGCCTCCAACAGGGCTACACTGAAGCTTTCTTT. The encoded protein is CASSLQQGYTEAFF.

This rearrangement joins TRBV12-3 or TRBV12-4 to TRBJ2-1, with a tentative D call TRBD2 (7 bases). This CDR3 region has 13 residues. Trimming removed 3 bases at V and 10 bases at J, with 13 bases between. The CDR3 region is CASSLGGAREQFF. The CDR3 DNA reads as TGTGCCAGCAGTTTGGGGGGGGCACGCGAGCAGTTCTTC.

The rearrangement joins TRBV4-1 to TRBJ2-6; TRBD1 agrees at 7 bases. Trimming took 4 bases from V and 0 from J; bases not matched to a gene: 9. The germline CDR1 and CDR2 sequences are MGHRA and YSYEKL. The CDR3 spans 18 residues. Here the CDR3 reads CASSLSGTAYSGANVLTF. CDR3 bases: TGCGCCAGCAGCCTATCCGGGACAGCCTACTCTGGGGCCAACGTCCTGACTTTC.

This chain uses TRBV7-2 with TRBJ2-2, with D uncertain. V lost 6 bases and J lost 6, with 20 bases in between. The CDR3 sequence is 16 residues long. CDR1 and CDR2 from the germline V gene are SGHTA and FQGNSA. This CDR3 reads CASSQRPLEVAGELFF. The CDR3, as DNA: TGTGCCAGCAGTCAAAGGCCTCTAGAGGTGGCCGGGGAGCTGTTTTTT.

V gene TRBV5-4 combines with J gene TRBJ2-7, with 14 bases that match TRBD2. The V gene end was trimmed by 4 bases and the J gene end by 7 bases; junction bases not matched to a gene: 7. Germline V gene data show CDR1 as SGHNT and CDR2 as YYREEE (reference sequence). The CDR3 length is 15 residues. This chain's CDR3 is CASSAGLAGVEEQYF. The CDR3 DNA reads TGTGCCAGCAGCGCGGGACTAGCGGGAGTTGAAGAGCAGTACTTC.

The rearrangement joins TRBV5-1 to TRBJ2-1; possibly TRBD2 for D (5 bases). The CDR3 runs 14 residues. Between the trimmed V and J ends, which lost 0 bases and 5 bases, there was a span of 9 bases. CDR1 and CDR2 (germline): SGHRS, YFSETQ. The CDR3 DNA sequence: TGCGCCAGCAGCTTGGGAGGGAGCCACAATGAGCAGTTCTTC. Translated: CASSLGGSHNEQFF.